This T cell receptor (beta chain) was identified in a study of blood T cell repertoires in COVID-19. Using immunoSEQ multiplex PCR, the repertoire was profiled, and TCRdb retains in-frame clones only, with some absent. The sample yields about 75,000 clones, around 83% seen once. Germline values: CDR1 WNHNN, CDR2 SYGVQD (reference sequence). With 0 bases clipped from V and 4 bases from J, the junction kept 14 bases outside the gene matches. This CDR3 comprises 20 residues. This TCR was recovered from a woman between 45 and 65 years old with acute or convalescent COVID-19. The specimen sequenced was peripheral blood. This chain joins TRBV10-1 and TRBJ2-7; 14 bases line up with TRBD2. The CDR3 loop reads CASSESIPGLAGGAKYEQYF. The CDR3 bases are TGCGCCAGCAGTGAGTCGATCCCTGGACTAGCGGGAGGTGCCAAGTACGAGCAGTACTTC.